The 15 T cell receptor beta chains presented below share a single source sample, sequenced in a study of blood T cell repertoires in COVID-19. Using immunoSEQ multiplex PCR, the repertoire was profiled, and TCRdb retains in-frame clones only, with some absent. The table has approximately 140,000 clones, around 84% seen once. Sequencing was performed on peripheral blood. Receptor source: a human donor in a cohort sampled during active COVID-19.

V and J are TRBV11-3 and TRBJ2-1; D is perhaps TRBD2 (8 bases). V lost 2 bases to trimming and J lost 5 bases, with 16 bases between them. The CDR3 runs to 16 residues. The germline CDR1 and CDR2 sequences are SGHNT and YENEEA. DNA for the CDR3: TGTGCCAGCAGCTTAAGGGGGCCTAGCGGGCACAATGAGCAGTTCTTC. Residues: CASSLRGPSGHNEQFF.

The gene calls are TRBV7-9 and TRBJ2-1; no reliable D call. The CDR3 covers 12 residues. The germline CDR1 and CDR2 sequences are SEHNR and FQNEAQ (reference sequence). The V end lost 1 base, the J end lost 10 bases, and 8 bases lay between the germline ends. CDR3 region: CASSLDSLEQFF. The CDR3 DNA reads TGTGCCAGCAGCTTAGACAGCCTCGAGCAGTTCTTC.

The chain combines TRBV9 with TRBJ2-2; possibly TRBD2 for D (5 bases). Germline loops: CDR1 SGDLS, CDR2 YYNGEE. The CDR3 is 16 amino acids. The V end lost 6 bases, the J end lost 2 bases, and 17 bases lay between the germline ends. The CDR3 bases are TGTGCCAGCACCTCCCTCAAGGCGGGTAACACCGGGGAGCTGTTTTTT. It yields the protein CASTSLKAGNTGELFF.

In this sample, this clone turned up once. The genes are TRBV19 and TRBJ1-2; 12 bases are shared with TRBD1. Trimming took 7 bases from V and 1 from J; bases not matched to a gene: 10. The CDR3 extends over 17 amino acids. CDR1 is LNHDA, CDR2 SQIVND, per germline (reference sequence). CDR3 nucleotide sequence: TGTGCCAGTATCGAGCGGGACAGGGGGCGATTTAACTATGGCTACACCTTC. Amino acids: CASIERDRGRFNYGYTF.

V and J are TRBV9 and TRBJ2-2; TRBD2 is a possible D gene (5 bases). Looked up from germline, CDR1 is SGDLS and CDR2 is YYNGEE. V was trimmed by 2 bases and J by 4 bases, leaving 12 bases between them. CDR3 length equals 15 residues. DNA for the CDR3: TGTGCCAGCAGCGTTGGTGTAGGGAGCACCGGGGAGCTGTTTTTT. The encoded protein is CASSVGVGSTGELFF.

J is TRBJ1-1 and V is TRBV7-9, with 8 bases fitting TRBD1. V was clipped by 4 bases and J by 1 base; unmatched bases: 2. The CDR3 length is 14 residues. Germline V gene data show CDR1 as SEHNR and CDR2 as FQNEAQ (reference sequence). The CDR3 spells CASSSTGENTEAFF. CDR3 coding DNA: TGTGCCAGCAGCTCGACAGGGGAGAACACTGAAGCTTTCTTT.

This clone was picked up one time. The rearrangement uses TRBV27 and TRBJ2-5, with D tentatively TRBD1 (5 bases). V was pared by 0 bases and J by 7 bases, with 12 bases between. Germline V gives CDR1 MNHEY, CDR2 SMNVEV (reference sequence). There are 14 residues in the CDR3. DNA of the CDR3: TGTGCCAGCAGTTTATCGAACAGGCGAGGGACCCAGTACTTC. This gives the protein CASSLSNRRGTQYF.

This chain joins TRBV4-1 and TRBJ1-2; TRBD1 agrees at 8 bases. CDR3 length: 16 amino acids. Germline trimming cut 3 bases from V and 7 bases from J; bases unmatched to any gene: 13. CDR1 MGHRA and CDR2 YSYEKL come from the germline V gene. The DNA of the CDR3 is TGCGCCAGCAGCCAGGGGGGCAGGGGGCGTGATAGTGGCTACACCTTC. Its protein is CASSQGGRGRDSGYTF.

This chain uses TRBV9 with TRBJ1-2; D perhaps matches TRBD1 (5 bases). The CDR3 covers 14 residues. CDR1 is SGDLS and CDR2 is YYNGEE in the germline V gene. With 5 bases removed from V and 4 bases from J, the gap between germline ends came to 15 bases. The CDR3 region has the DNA TGTGCCAGCAGTGAAGGGGCTTTATCCTATGGCTACACCTTC. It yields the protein CASSEGALSYGYTF.

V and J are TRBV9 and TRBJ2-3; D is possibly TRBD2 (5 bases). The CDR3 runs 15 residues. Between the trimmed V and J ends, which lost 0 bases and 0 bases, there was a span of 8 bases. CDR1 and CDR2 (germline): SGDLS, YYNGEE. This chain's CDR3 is CASSVGGFSTDTQYF. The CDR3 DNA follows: TGTGCCAGCAGCGTAGGAGGGTTTAGCACAGATACGCAGTATTTT.

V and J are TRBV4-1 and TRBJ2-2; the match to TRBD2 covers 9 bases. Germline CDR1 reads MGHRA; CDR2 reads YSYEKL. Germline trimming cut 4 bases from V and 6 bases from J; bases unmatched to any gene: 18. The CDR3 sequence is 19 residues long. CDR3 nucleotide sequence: TGCGCCAGCAGCCCCAACCAGCGGGGGGCCGTCCGCCAGGCCGGGGAGCTGTTTTTT. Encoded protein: CASSPNQRGAVRQAGELFF.

The CDR3 DNA follows: TGTGCCAGCAGTTATACCGGACAGGGCGGGCGGGCCCTCCACTTT. Protein: CASSYTGQGGRALHF. This chain links TRBV27 with TRBJ1-6, with 8 bases matching TRBD1. The J segment lost 14 bases and the V segment lost 4 bases, leaving 13 bases of the junction unmatched. Germline-derived CDR1 and CDR2 are MNHEY and SMNVEV (reference sequence). CDR3 length: 15 residues.

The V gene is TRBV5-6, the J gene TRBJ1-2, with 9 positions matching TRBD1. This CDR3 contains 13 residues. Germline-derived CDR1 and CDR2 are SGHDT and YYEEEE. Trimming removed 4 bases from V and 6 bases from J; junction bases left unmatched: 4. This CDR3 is CASSRGQGHGYTF. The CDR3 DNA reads TGTGCCAGCAGCCGGGGACAGGGTCATGGCTACACCTTC.

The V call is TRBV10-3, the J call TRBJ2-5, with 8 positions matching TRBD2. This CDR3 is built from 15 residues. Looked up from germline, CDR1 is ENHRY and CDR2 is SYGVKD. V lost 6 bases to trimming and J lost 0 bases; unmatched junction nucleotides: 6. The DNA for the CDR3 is TGTGCCATCAGATCCGGGCGGGGGGACCAAGAGACCCAGTACTTC. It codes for CAIRSGRGDQETQYF.

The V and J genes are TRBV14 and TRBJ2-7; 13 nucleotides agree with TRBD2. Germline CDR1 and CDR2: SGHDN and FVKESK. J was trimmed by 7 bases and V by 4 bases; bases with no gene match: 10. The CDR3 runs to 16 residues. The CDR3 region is CASSPGLAGVAGEQYF. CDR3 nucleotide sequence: TGTGCCAGCAGCCCCGGACTAGCGGGGGTCGCGGGGGAGCAGTACTTC.